The present TCR beta chain was sequenced within a study of T-cell memory formation after mild COVID-19. Only a few counts were recorded for this clonotype. TCRdb passed the 5' RACE reads through MiXCR, listing each CDR3 protein once. In the table there are roughly 450,000 distinct CDR3 sequences, about a sixth of which are singletons. Germline CDR1 and CDR2: LNHDA and SQIVND (reference sequence). The CDR3 loop spans 15 amino acids. Trimming took off 0 bases at V and 3 bases at J, with 11 bases between the two ends. The chain combines TRBV19 with TRBJ1-2; unclear D gene. The source of this sequence is a man younger than 35 who had mild COVID-19 (a few samples of this study predate the infection). Cell type and time point are not known. Sequencing was carried out using PBMCs or a T cell subset sorted from them (not recorded which). The CDR3 nucleotides are TGTGCCAGTAGTATAGACGCGGTCGCCGACTATGGCTACACCTTC. This encodes CASSIDAVADYGYTF.